This T cell receptor (beta chain) is from a study of monozygotic twins with cystic fibrosis. Broader study findings: In this small cohort, shared CDR3 numbers showed no association with age, concordance or disease severity.

In regard to this clone: What it binds is unknown.

The assay was immunoSEQ multiplex PCR, and TCRdb's table has in-frame clones only and misses some. Here the sample spans roughly 13,000 clones, approximately 92% being singletons. V was cut by 2 bases and J by 9 bases, with 17 bases left in between. This CDR3 region has 13 residues. CDR1 is GTSNPN, CDR2 SVGIG, per germline (reference sequence). This chain links TRBV30 with TRBJ2-7, with D possibly matching TRBD2 (5 bases). Sample: blood. The TCR originated in a boy under 18 with cystic fibrosis. The CDR3 coding sequence is TGTGCCTGGAGTCCAAGGGAGTCCGGAGGGCAGTACTTC. Its protein is CAWSPRESGGQYF.